This T cell receptor beta chain was identified during a study of identical twins. Regarding the study as a whole: Models predicted less out-of-frame TCR alpha sharing in monozygotic twins than was found. Out-of-frame alpha sequences shared by twins were enriched for low generation probability.

This clonotype was seen more than once but under ten times. Its antigen remains unidentified. TCRdb fed the 5' RACE reads into MiXCR, producing one record per CDR3 protein. The top ten hold more than 0.5% of the sample, which has around 480,000 distinct CDR3 sequences, approximately 15% seen once. In every case, the donor was a healthy Caucasian. V was clipped by 4 bases and J by 6 bases; unmatched bases: 9. The CDR3 runs 14 residues. Germline V gene data show CDR1 as SNHLY and CDR2 as FYNNEI. Separately, the same data were catalogued under a study of yellow fever vaccine responses in identical twins.

J is TRBJ2-7 and V is TRBV2; 7 positions match TRBD2. The sequence was obtained from a woman aged 18-35 years in good health. Sequenced input: CD4+ T cells sorted from blood. The CDR3 reads CASSANRPGGEQYF. The CDR3 DNA is TGTGCCAGCAGTGCGAACAGGCCGGGAGGCGAGCAGTACTTC.